This record concerns one T cell receptor beta chain sequence. Its antigen is currently unknown. One end of the junction does not line up with germline, which may come from a read error. These data belong to a study of cytomegalovirus exposure and HLA in healthy donors. Study-level results: Available immune exposure information was restricted to CMV serostatus only. Confirmation was obtained in vitro that a few CMV-associated chains are specific for CMV antigens.

A multiplex PCR was run with 60 Vbeta primers and 13 Jbeta primers. Repertoires were generated with immunoSEQ multiplex PCR, while TCRdb's copy carries only in-frame clones and drops some. This table holds 150,000 to 200,000 clones, 70% to 90% found once. The origin of this receptor is a young woman in good health and CMV-seronegative. Sequenced: PBMCs.

The CDR3 DNA follows: TGTGCTAGCAGCTTAATTAGCGGGCAAGAGACCCAGTACTTC. This encodes CASSLISGQETQYF. The V call is TRBV7-7, the J call TRBJ2-5; 7 positions match TRBD2. The CDR3 extends over 14 amino acids. Germline CDR1 is SSHAT and CDR2 is FNYEAQ (reference sequence).